These 21 T cell receptor beta chains originate from one sample sequenced in a study of CD8 T cells in ankylosing spondylitis. TCRdb reanalysed the 5' RACE reads using MiXCR and keeps one entry per CDR3 protein. The table lists 300,000 to 400,000 distinct CDR3 sequences, about 15% of them singletons. The sample was blood, either unsorted or a sorted T cell fraction (not recorded which). The origin of the receptors is a male donor with ankylosing spondylitis or in good health (not recorded which).

This chain uses TRBV5-1 with TRBJ1-4; TRBD1 agrees at 10 bases. V gave up 1 base and J gave up 5 bases; unmatched junction bases: 2. This CDR3 comprises 15 residues. Germline V gene lookup returns CDR1 SGHRS and CDR2 YFSETQ. In DNA, the CDR3 is TGCGCCAGCAGCTTGAGGACAGGGGGGAATGAAAAACTGTTTTTT. Protein: CASSLRTGGNEKLFF.

This clonotype was seen repeatedly, ten times or more. In DNA, the CDR3 is TGTGCCAGCTCACCTTGGGAGACCCAGTACTTC. Protein: CASSPWETQYF. This rearrangement joins TRBV18 to TRBJ2-5; D is unresolved. The CDR3 totals 11 residues. V was cut by 3 bases and J by 5 bases, with 4 bases left in between. Germline V gene data show CDR1 as KGHSH and CDR2 as LQKENI.

This chain joins TRBV18 and TRBJ1-5; D gene ambiguous. Looked up from germline, CDR1 is KGHSH and CDR2 is LQKENI. This CDR3 comprises 14 residues. Trimming stripped 5 bases from V and 1 base from J, with 9 bases between. CDR3 loop: CASSGSDSNQPQHF. In DNA form, the CDR3 reads TGTGCCAGCTCAGGCTCGGACAGCAATCAGCCCCAGCATTTT.

The chain recombines TRBV20-1 with TRBJ1-3, with D unresolved. CDR3 length: 12 amino acids. Per germline, CDR1 DFQATT and CDR2 SNEGSKA (reference sequence). With 8 bases removed from V and 6 bases from J, the gap between germline ends came to 14 bases. The CDR3 DNA is TGCAGTATCCAACGTGGCTCAAACACCATATATTTT. Its translation is CSIQRGSNTIYF.

This clonotype was detected a few times. The rearrangement joins TRBV6-5 to TRBJ2-1; 7 bases map to TRBD2. The CDR3 is made up of 16 amino acids. J lost 4 bases, V lost 0 bases, and 6 bases had no gene match. Germline CDR1 and CDR2: MNHEY and SVGAGI. The CDR3 bases are TGTGCCAGCAGTTACTCGTTAGCGGGCCTATACAATGAGCAGTTCTTC. This gives the protein CASSYSLAGLYNEQFF.

This clonotype was observed a handful of times. The rearrangement uses TRBV7-9 and TRBJ2-2, with no clear D. The CDR3 totals 16 residues. Germline V gene lookup returns CDR1 SEHNR and CDR2 FQNEAQ (reference sequence). The V end was cut by 2 bases, the J end by 4 bases, with 14 bases between. CDR3 region: CASSLIFGSGTGELFF. The CDR3 DNA sequence: TGTGCCAGCAGCTTAATTTTTGGTTCGGGCACCGGGGAGCTGTTTTTT.

This clonotype was detected only a few times. This rearrangement joins TRBV24-1 to TRBJ1-1, with D possibly being TRBD1 (6 bases). The CDR3 is 17 amino acids. The V gene's germline CDR1 is KGHDR and CDR2 SFDVKD. The V and J ends lost 7 bases and 0 bases respectively, with 20 bases between them. CDR3 sequence: CATSLSPRGRMNTEAFF. CDR3 sequence (DNA): TGTGCCACCAGCCTTTCCCCCAGGGGTAGAATGAACACTGAAGCTTTCTTT.

This clonotype was counted only a few times. The chain couples TRBV7-9 to TRBJ1-2; weak D call: TRBD1 (5 bases). This CDR3 has 15 residues. With 2 bases removed from V and 2 bases from J, the gap between germline ends came to 12 bases. CDR1 and CDR2 (germline): SEHNR, FQNEAQ (reference sequence). CDR3 in DNA: TGTGCCAGCAGCTTAAAGCAGGGCCTGAACTATGGCTACACCTTC. Residues: CASSLKQGLNYGYTF.

The chain has TRBV6-1 and TRBJ2-1, with 7 nucleotides matching TRBD1. With V trimmed by 4 bases and J by 1 base, 7 bases remained unmatched. Germline V gene sequence: CDR1 MNHNS, CDR2 SASEGT. This CDR3 is 16 amino acids long. CDR3 in amino acids: CASSVQGSISYNEQFF. CDR3 DNA sequence: TGTGCCAGCAGTGTACAGGGGTCGATTTCCTACAATGAGCAGTTCTTC.

This clonotype was picked up a small number of times. The CDR3: CASSQEGGDVGQPQHF. The DNA of the CDR3 is TGTGCCAGCAGCCAAGAGGGAGGAGACGTCGGTCAGCCCCAGCATTTT. This rearrangement joins TRBV3-1 to TRBJ1-5; D call uncertain. This CDR3 is built from 16 residues. V was cut by 0 bases and J by 6 bases, with 15 bases left in between. Germline CDR1 and CDR2: LGHDT and YNNKEL (reference sequence).

This rearrangement joins TRBV20-1 to TRBJ2-1, with TRBD2 identical over 13 bases. The CDR3 is made up of 19 amino acids. CDR1 is DFQATT, CDR2 SNEGSKA, per germline (reference sequence). V dropped 1 base and J dropped 7; count of bases not matched to a gene: 16. DNA of the CDR3: TGCAGTGCTAGAGCCCCACTAGCGGGGGGGCAAGGGGCGCTGAATGAGCAGTTCTTC. This sequence encodes CSARAPLAGGQGALNEQFF.

This clonotype was counted ten times or more. The DNA for the CDR3 is TGCGCCAGCAGCTTGGAACTAGCGGAGGGCGCGCAGTACTTC. Translation: CASSLELAEGAQYF. V usage is TRBV5-1 and J usage is TRBJ2-7; 8 bases are a match to TRBD2. The CDR3 has 14 amino acids. V shed 0 bases, J shed 9 bases, and the junction held 8 bases outside the gene matches. Germline CDR1 SGHRS, CDR2 YFSETQ.

The table lists this clonotype with many counts. The rearrangement links TRBV20-1 to TRBJ1-5, with a tentative D call TRBD1 (5 bases). The CDR3 is made up of 19 amino acids. Trimming took 0 bases from V and 1 from J, leaving 22 bases between them. From germline, CDR1 is DFQATT and CDR2 SNEGSKA (reference sequence). CDR3 amino acids: CSARDLNGAVLLSNQPQHF. The CDR3 DNA follows: TGCAGTGCTAGAGATCTCAACGGGGCTGTACTTTTAAGCAATCAGCCCCAGCATTTT.

This clonotype came up a few times. J is TRBJ2-7 and V is TRBV5-1; D remains unclear. The V end was cut by 0 bases, the J end by 9 bases, with 16 bases between. The germline V gene has CDR1 SGHRS and CDR2 YFSETQ. This CDR3 contains 14 residues. CDR3 region: CASSLVSDGKGQYF. CDR3 coding DNA: TGCGCCAGCAGCTTGGTAAGCGACGGAAAAGGGCAGTACTTC.

V is TRBV11-2 and J is TRBJ2-3; 9 nucleotides agree with TRBD2. The CDR3 length is 19 residues. Trimming cost V 3 bases and J 3 bases; bases outside gene matches: 16. The V gene's germline CDR1 is SGHAT and CDR2 FQNNGV. The DNA of the CDR3 is TGTGCCAGCAGCTTTCCCTTCCAGCCCCGCGGGGGGGCAACAGATACGCAGTATTTT. Translation: CASSFPFQPRGGATDTQYF.

This clonotype was counted between two and nine times. The genes are TRBV3-1 and TRBJ2-7, with D uncertain. Germline CDR1 LGHDT, CDR2 YNNKEL (reference sequence). The V gene lost 7 bases and the J gene lost 2 bases, with 12 bases spanning the gap. CDR3 length equals 13 residues. The CDR3 coding sequence is TGTGCCAGCATGGGCCCCCCACCCTACGAGCAGTACTTC. Translation gives CASMGPPPYEQYF.

This chain joins TRBV6-1 and TRBJ2-2, with D perhaps matching TRBD1 (6 bases). The V and J ends lost 5 bases and 0 bases respectively, with 16 bases between them. The CDR3 length is 17 residues. The germline V gene encodes CDR1 MNHNS and CDR2 SASEGT. In nucleotides, the CDR3 is TGTGCCAGCAGTAGCGACAGGCTAGGGGCGAACACCGGGGAGCTGTTTTTT. Translation: CASSSDRLGANTGELFF.

The V and J genes are TRBV5-6 and TRBJ2-5; 10 bases line up with TRBD1. CDR1 is SGHDT, CDR2 YYEEEE, per germline. The CDR3 has 15 amino acids. Trimming at V came to 3 bases and at J to 4 bases, leaving 6 bases not matched to a gene. The CDR3 nucleotides are TGTGCCAGCAGCTGGAGGGACAGGGGATCAGAGACCCAGTACTTC. Its protein is CASSWRDRGSETQYF.

The rearrangement links TRBV5-1 to TRBJ1-1; 9 bases map to TRBD1. The CDR3 loop spans 16 amino acids. V lost 4 bases and J lost 4; bases outside the gene matches: 11. Germline V gives CDR1 SGHRS, CDR2 YFSETQ. The CDR3 protein is CASSRKSGTGSTEAFF. The CDR3 nucleotides are TGCGCCAGCAGCCGTAAATCCGGGACAGGGAGCACTGAAGCTTTCTTT.

This chain connects TRBV7-9 to TRBJ2-5; TRBD2 matches at 8 bases. The CDR3 totals 16 residues. CDR1 SEHNR and CDR2 FQNEAQ come from the germline V gene (reference sequence). Trimming took 5 bases from V and 3 from J; bases not matched to a gene: 11. The CDR3 spells CASSRLGVSGEETQYF. The CDR3 nucleotides read TGTGCCAGCAGCCGTTTAGGGGTTAGCGGGGAAGAGACCCAGTACTTC.

This clonotype turned up a few times. V is TRBV20-1 and J is TRBJ1-1, with D maybe TRBD1 (5 bases). Trimming stripped 3 bases from V and 4 bases from J, with 12 bases between. Looked up from germline, CDR1 is DFQATT and CDR2 is SNEGSKA (reference sequence). The CDR3 is 13 residues long. The CDR3 protein is CSARWSRGTEAFF. The CDR3 DNA follows: TGCAGTGCTAGGTGGTCAAGGGGCACTGAAGCTTTCTTT.